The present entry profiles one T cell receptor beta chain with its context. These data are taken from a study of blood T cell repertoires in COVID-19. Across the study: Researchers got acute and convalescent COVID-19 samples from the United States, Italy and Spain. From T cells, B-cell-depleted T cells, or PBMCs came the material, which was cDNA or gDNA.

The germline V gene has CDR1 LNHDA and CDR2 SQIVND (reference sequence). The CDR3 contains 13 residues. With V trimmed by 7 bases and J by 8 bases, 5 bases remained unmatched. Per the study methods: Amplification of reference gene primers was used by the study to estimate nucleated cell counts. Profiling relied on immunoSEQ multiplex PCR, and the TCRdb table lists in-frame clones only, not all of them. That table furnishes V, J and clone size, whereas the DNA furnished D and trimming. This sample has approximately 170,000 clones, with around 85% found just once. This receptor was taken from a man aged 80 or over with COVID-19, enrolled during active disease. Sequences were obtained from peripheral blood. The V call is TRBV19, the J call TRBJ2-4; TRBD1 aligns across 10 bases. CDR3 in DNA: TGTGCCAGTACGGGACAGGGGATCGACATTCAGTACTTC. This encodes CASTGQGIDIQYF.